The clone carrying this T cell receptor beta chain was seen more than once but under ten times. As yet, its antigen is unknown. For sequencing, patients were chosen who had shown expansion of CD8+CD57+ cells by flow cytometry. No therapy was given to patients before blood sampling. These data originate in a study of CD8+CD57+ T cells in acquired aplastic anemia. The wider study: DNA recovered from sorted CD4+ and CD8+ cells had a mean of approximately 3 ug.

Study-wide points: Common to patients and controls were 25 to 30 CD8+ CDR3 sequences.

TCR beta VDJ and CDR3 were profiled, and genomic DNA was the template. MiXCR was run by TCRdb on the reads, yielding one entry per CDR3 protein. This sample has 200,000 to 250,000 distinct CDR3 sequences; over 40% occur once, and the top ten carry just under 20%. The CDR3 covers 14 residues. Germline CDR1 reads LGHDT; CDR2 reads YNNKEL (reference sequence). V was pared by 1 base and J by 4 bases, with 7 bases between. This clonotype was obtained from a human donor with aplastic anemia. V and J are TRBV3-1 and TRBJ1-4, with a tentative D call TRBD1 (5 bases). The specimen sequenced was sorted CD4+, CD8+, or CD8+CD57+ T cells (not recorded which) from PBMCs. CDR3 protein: CASSQGRVNEKLFF. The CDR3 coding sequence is TGTGCCAGCAGCCAAGGCAGGGTTAATGAAAAACTGTTTTTT.